This T cell receptor beta chain derives from a study of blood T cell repertoires in COVID-19. Study background: Collection of acute and convalescent COVID-19 samples took place in the United States, Italy and Spain. T cells, B-cell-depleted T cells, or PBMCs provided the cDNA or gDNA that served as material.

This CDR3 is built from 12 residues. V shed 7 bases and J 9 bases; nucleotides not matched to a gene: 2. Germline V lookup: CDR1 SNHLY, CDR2 FYNNEI. Original analysis: Reference gene primers were amplified, and this amplification served to estimate nucleated cell counts. Here immunoSEQ multiplex PCR was the method, and the copy in TCRdb shows in-frame clones only, minus some. The D gene and trimming were derived from the DNA, and the V and J assignments and clone size from that table. The repertoire holds about 280,000 clones, 75% to 90% seen once, with about 5% in the top ten. The clonotype was recovered from a middle-aged man with acute or convalescent COVID-19. The chain has TRBV2 and TRBJ1-6; 8 bases map to TRBD1. Material for sequencing was peripheral blood. The CDR3 spells CASKDRASPLHF. CDR3 in DNA: TGTGCCAGCAAGGACAGGGCTTCACCCCTCCACTTT.